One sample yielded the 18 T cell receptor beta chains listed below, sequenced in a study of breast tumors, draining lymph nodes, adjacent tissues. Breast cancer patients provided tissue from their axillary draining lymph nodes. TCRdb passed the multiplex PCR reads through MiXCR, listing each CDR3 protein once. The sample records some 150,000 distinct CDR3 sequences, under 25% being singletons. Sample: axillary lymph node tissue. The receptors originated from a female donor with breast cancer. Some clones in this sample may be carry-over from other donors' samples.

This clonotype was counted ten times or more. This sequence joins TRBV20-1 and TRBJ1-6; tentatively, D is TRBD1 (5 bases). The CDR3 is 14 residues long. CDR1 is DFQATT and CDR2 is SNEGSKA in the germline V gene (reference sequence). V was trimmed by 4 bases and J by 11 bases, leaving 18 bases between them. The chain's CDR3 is CSAKGPGGGPPLHF. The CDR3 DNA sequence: TGCAGTGCTAAGGGGCCAGGAGGCGGTCCACCCCTCCACTTT.

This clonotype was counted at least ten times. CDR3 sequence: CASGATGDYGYTF. The CDR3 DNA follows: TGCGCCAGCGGGGCCACGGGGGACTATGGCTACACCTTC. The chain employs TRBV10-2 and TRBJ1-2; tentatively, D is TRBD1 (5 bases). Trimming left V 8 bases short and J 3 bases short, with 13 bases between. This CDR3 spans 13 amino acids. From germline, CDR1 is WSHSY and CDR2 SAAADI.

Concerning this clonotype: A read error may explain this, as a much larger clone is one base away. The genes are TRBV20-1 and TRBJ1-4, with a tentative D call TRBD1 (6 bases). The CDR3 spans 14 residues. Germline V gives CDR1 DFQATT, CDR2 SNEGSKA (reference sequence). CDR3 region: CSASRQDANEELFF. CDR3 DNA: TGCAGTGCGAGTAGACAGGATGCTAATGAAGAACTGTTTTTT.

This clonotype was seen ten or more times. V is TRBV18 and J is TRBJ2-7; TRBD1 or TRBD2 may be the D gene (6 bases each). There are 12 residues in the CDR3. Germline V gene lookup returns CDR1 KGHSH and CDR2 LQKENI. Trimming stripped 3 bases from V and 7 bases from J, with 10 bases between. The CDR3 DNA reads TGTGCCAGCTCACCGACAGGACTAGAGCAGTACTTC. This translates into CASSPTGLEQYF.

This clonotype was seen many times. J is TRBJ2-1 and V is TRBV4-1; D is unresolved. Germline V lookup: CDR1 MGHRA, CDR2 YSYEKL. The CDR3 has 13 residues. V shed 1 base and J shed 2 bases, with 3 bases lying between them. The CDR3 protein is CASSQAAYNEQFF. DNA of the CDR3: TGCGCCAGCAGCCAAGCAGCCTACAATGAGCAGTTCTTC.

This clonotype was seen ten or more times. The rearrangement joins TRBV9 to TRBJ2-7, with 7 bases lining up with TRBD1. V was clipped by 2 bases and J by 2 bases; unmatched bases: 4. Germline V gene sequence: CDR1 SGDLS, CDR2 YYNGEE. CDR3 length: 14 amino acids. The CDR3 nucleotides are TGTGCCAGCAGCGTGACGGGACAGCCCTACGAGCAGTACTTC. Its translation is CASSVTGQPYEQYF.

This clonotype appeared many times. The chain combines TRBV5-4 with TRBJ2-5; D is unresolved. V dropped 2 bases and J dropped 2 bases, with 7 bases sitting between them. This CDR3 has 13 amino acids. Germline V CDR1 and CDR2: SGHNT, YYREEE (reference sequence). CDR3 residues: CASSFGQQETQYF. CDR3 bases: TGTGCCAGCAGCTTCGGGCAGCAAGAGACCCAGTACTTC.

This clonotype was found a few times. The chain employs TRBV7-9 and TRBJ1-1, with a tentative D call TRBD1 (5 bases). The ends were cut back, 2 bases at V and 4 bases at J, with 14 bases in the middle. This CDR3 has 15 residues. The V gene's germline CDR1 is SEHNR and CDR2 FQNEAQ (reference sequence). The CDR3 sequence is CASSLRDFGGTEAFF. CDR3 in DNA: TGTGCCAGCAGCTTAAGGGACTTCGGGGGCACTGAAGCTTTCTTT.

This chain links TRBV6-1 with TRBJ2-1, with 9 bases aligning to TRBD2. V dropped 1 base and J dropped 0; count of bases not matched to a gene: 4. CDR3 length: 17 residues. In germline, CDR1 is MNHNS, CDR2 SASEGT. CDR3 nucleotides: TGTGCCAGCAGTGAAGACCATAGCGGGAGCTCCTACAATGAGCAGTTCTTC. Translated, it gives CASSEDHSGSSYNEQFF.

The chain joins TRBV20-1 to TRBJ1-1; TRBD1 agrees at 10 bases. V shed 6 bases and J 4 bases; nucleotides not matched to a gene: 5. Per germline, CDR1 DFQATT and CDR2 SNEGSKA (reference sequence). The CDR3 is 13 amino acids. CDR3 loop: CSADRTGGTEAFF. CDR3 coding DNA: TGCAGTGCGGACCGGACAGGGGGCACTGAAGCTTTCTTT.

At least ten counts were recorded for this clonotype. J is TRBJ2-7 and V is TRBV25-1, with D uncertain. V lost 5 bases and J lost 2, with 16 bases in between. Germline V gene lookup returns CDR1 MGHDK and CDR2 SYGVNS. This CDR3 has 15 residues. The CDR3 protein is CASSSSSGHTYEQYF. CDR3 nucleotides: TGTGCCAGCAGTTCCTCCTCTGGCCACACCTACGAGCAGTACTTC.

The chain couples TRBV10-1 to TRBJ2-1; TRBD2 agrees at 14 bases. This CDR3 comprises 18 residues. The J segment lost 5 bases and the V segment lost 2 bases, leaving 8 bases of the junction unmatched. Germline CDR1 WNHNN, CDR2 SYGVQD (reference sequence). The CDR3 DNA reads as TGCGCCAGCAGTGAGCCCCCGGGACTAGCGGGAGCGAACAATGAGCAGTTCTTC. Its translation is CASSEPPGLAGANNEQFF.

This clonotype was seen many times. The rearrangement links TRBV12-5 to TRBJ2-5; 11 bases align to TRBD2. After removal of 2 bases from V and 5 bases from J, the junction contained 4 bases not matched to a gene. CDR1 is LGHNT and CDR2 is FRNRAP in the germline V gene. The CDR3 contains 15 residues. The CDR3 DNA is TGTGCTAGTGGTTTGCTAGCGGGAGGTGTTGAGACCCAGTACTTC. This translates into CASGLLAGGVETQYF.

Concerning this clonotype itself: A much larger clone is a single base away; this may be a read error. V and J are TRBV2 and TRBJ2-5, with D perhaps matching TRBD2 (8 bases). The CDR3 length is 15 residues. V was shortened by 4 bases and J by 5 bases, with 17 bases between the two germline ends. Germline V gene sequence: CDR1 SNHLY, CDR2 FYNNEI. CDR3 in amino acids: CASSGRTGGRETQYF. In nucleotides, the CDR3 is TGTGCCAGCAGTGGCAGGACAGGCGGGAGGGAGACCCAGTACTTC.

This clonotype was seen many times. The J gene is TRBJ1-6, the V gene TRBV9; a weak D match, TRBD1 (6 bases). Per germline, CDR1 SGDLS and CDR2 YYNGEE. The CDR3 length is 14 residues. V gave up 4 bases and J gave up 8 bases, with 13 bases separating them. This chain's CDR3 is CASSQTGPYSPLHF. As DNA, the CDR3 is TGTGCCAGCAGCCAGACAGGCCCTTATTCACCCCTCCACTTT.

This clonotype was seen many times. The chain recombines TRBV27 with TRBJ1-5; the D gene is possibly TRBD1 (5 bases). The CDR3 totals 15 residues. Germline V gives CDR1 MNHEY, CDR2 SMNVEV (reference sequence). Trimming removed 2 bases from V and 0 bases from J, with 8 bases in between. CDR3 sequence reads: CASSLTGNSNQPQHF. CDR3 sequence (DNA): TGTGCCAGCAGTTTAACAGGAAATAGCAATCAGCCCCAGCATTTT.

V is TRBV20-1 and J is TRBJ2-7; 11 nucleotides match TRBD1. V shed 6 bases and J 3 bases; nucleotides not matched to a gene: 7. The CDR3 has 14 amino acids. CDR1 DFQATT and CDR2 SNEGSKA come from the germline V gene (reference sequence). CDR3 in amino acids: CSAPLGTGGYEQYF. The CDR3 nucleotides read TGCAGTGCCCCCCTCGGGACAGGGGGCTACGAGCAGTACTTC.

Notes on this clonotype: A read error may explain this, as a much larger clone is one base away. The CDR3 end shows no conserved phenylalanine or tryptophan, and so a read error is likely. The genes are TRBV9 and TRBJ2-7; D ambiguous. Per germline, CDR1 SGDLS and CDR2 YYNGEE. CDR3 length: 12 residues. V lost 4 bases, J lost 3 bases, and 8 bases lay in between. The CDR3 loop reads CASSPNLYEQYL. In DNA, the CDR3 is TGTGCCAGCAGCCCCAACCTCTACGAGCAGTACCTC.